This T cell receptor beta chain was identified in a study of blood T cells in healthy people across ages. Next came a second PCR, run for about 7 to 12 cycles, which used a sample-barcoded 5' primer along with a J-beta primer mix. MiXCR, applied by TCRdb to the 5' RACE reads, yields one record per CDR3 protein. In the table there are hundreds of thousands of distinct CDR3 sequences, roughly a quarter of which are singletons. This CDR3 region has 15 residues. CDR1 LGHNA and CDR2 YSLEER come from the germline V gene. A word on this clonotype: Compared with germline, one end of the junction differs, possibly owing to a read error.

These sequences were also reported in another study, on T cells of mothers and their children. From that study: Researchers found no T cell clones that were persistent and microchimeric.

This TCR was sampled from a boy younger than 10 in good health. The specimen sequenced was blood. This chain links TRBV4-3 with TRBJ2-4, with 7 bases matching TRBD2. The CDR3 is CASSQGGLTKNIQHF. Here the CDR3 DNA reads TGCGCCAGCAGCCAGGGAGGGCTGACCAAAAACATTCAGCACTTC.